The 32 T cell receptor beta chains given below trace back to one sample, sequenced in a study of blood T cell repertoires in COVID-19 (dated by TCRdb to 2019 to 2021). Library preparation was by the immunoSEQ multiplex PCR assay. TCRdb carries this immuneACCESS record with in-frame sequences only. Its versions omit some clonotypes, under half of them owing to an unresolved V gene in the studies checked, with the rest unexplained. The sample table shows about 280,000 clones, and 86% are seen once. Roughly 8% of the sample goes to the ten largest clones. Sample: peripheral blood. The source is a man aged 40-50 years with active or convalescent COVID-19.

The chain carries TRBV27 and TRBJ2-3; possibly TRBD2 for D (6 bases). The germline V and J ends were trimmed by 2 bases and 1 base, with 10 bases remaining between them. Germline CDR1 reads MNHEY; CDR2 reads SMNVEV (reference sequence). The CDR3 has 15 amino acids. CDR3 nucleotides: TGTGCCAGCAGTTTAGGAGGGGTTGGCACAGATACGCAGTATTTT. Translating gives CASSLGGVGTDTQYF.

This chain connects TRBV12-5 to TRBJ2-3; 8 bases fit TRBD1. Germline assignment: CDR1 LGHNT and CDR2 FRNRAP. J was trimmed by 5 bases and V by 7 bases; bases with no gene match: 14. The CDR3 runs 16 residues. The CDR3 region has the DNA TGTGCTAGTGAGGATCCTTCGCAGGGGGCATTAGATACGCAGTATTTT. It is translated as CASEDPSQGALDTQYF.

This sequence joins TRBV12-3 or TRBV12-4 and TRBJ2-3; D uncertain. The CDR3 is 13 amino acids. V lost 4 bases and J lost 6, with 11 bases in between. The chain's CDR3 is CASSSVLLDTQYF. CDR3 bases: TGTGCCAGCAGTTCGGTCTTGCTGGATACGCAGTATTTT.

The chain carries TRBV27 and TRBJ2-1, with D perhaps matching TRBD2 (6 bases). CDR3 size: 15 residues. Trimming shortened V by 7 bases and J by 0 bases, and 13 bases separated the two germline ends. Germline V gene sequence: CDR1 MNHEY, CDR2 SMNVEV (reference sequence). The CDR3 reads CASNAGRPSYNEQFF. CDR3 sequence (DNA): TGTGCCAGCAACGCAGGGAGGCCCTCCTACAATGAGCAGTTCTTC.

The chain recombines TRBV5-6 with TRBJ2-3, with 9 nucleotides matching TRBD2. Per germline, CDR1 SGHDT and CDR2 YYEEEE. J was trimmed by 6 bases and V by 4 bases; bases with no gene match: 6. The CDR3 covers 14 residues. The CDR3 reads CASSAGGAWDTQYF. The CDR3 DNA sequence: TGTGCCAGCAGCGCGGGGGGGGCGTGGGATACGCAGTATTTT.

This clone occurred a few times. This chain joins TRBV9 and TRBJ2-5; TRBD2 matches at 11 bases. Trimming at V came to 4 bases and at J to 2 bases, leaving 10 bases not matched to a gene. This CDR3 spans 17 amino acids. From germline, CDR1 is SGDLS and CDR2 YYNGEE. The CDR3 spells CASSKVPGLAEQETQYF. In DNA form, the CDR3 reads TGTGCCAGCAGCAAAGTACCGGGACTAGCGGAACAAGAGACCCAGTACTTC.

The chain links TRBV7-9 to TRBJ1-4; the D is unclear. The V end was cut by 2 bases, the J end by 4 bases, with 8 bases between. CDR1 is SEHNR and CDR2 is FQNEAQ in the germline V gene (reference sequence). The length of the CDR3 is 14 residues. The CDR3 spells CASSLPGYNEKLFF. CDR3 DNA: TGTGCCAGCAGCTTACCGGGGTATAATGAAAAACTGTTTTTT. The full variable domain, in which reference TRBV7-9 and TRBJ1-4 provide the parts outside the CDR3, is DTGVSQNPRHKITKRGQNVTFRCDPISEHNRLYWYRQTLGQGPEFLTYFQNEAQLEKSRLLSDRFSAERPKGSFSTLEIQRTEQGDSAMYLCASSLPGYNEKLFFGSGTQLSVL.

The rearrangement uses TRBV30 and TRBJ2-2, with D maybe TRBD2 (6 bases). V lost 3 bases and J lost 8, with 19 bases in between. CDR1 GTSNPN and CDR2 SVGIG come from the germline V gene (reference sequence). This CDR3 has 15 amino acids. This CDR3 reads CAWSAAGGSAGELFF. The CDR3 region has the DNA TGTGCCTGGAGCGCCGCCGGGGGATCCGCAGGGGAGCTGTTTTTT.

The genes are TRBV19 and TRBJ2-1; 7 bases match TRBD1. CDR3 size: 15 residues. V was clipped by 1 base and J by 0 bases; unmatched bases: 0. CDR1 and CDR2 (germline): LNHDA, SQIVND (reference sequence). CDR3 nucleotides: TGTGCCAGTAGTATAGGACAGGGCTCCTACAATGAGCAGTTCTTC. It encodes CASSIGQGSYNEQFF.

CDR3 nucleotides: TGTGCCAGTAGTCCCCTTGGAACAGGGACCTATGGCTACACCTTC. Protein sequence: CASSPLGTGTYGYTF. The chain couples TRBV19 to TRBJ1-2; D is perhaps TRBD1 (6 bases). Per germline, CDR1 LNHDA and CDR2 SQIVND (reference sequence). The length of the CDR3 is 15 residues. V was shortened by 5 bases and J by 4 bases, with 17 bases between the two germline ends. Full variable domain (rest looked up from reference TRBV19 and TRBJ1-2): DGGITQSPKYLFRKEGQNVTLSCEQNLNHDAMYWYRQDPGQGLRLIYYSQIVNDFQKGDIAEGYSVSREKKESFPLTVTSAQKNPTAFYLCASSPLGTGTYGYTFGSGTRLTVV.

The chain is built from TRBV5-1 and TRBJ1-2, with 8 bases lining up with TRBD1. Trimming removed 3 bases from V and 0 bases from J; junction bases left unmatched: 10. CDR1 and CDR2 (germline): SGHRS, YFSETQ. The CDR3 runs 17 residues. CDR3 coding DNA: TGCGCCAGCAGCTCGTACAGGGGGACCGGAGCTAACTATGGCTACACCTTC. Its translation is CASSSYRGTGANYGYTF.

The chain combines TRBV5-4 with TRBJ2-2; TRBD1 matches 11 bases. The CDR3 runs 16 residues. The V and J ends lost 2 bases and 7 bases, in that order; junction bases with no gene match: 7. The V gene's germline CDR1 is SGHNT and CDR2 YYREEE (reference sequence). In nucleotides, the CDR3 is TGTGCCAGCAGCTTTCCAGGACAGGGGGCCGGCGGGGAGCTGTTTTTT. Residues: CASSFPGQGAGGELFF. The full variable domain, rest sourced from reference TRBV5-4 and TRBJ2-2, is ETGVTQSPTHLIKTRGQQVTLRCSSQSGHNTVSWYQQALGQGPQFIFQYYREEENGRGNFPPRFSGLQFPNYSSELNVNALELDDSALYLCASSFPGQGAGGELFFGEGSRLTVL.

This clone is a singleton in its sample. The rearrangement links TRBV27 to TRBJ2-7; D unclear. Deletions cut 6 bases from V and 0 bases from J, with 9 bases between. Germline CDR1 reads MNHEY; CDR2 reads SMNVEV (reference sequence). CDR3 length: 13 residues. CDR3 in DNA: TGTGCCAGCAGCCAAGACATCTCCTACGAGCAGTACTTC. It encodes CASSQDISYEQYF.

The chain links TRBV7-8 to TRBJ2-7; 12 positions match TRBD2. Per the germline V gene, CDR1 is SGHVS and CDR2 is FQNEAQ. V gave up 6 bases and J gave up 4 bases; unmatched junction bases: 4. The CDR3 extends over 14 amino acids. The CDR3 sequence: CASRPGTSGYEQYF. DNA for the CDR3: TGTGCCAGCAGACCCGGGACTAGCGGGTACGAGCAGTACTTC.

The chain employs TRBV7-2 and TRBJ1-1, with D perhaps TRBD1 (5 bases). V was trimmed by 1 base and J by 6 bases, leaving 12 bases between them. This CDR3 comprises 14 residues. Germline CDR1 reads SGHTA; CDR2 reads FQGNSA. CDR3 in DNA: TGTGCCAGCAGCTTAGACTCTGGAGGGGCTGAAGCTTTCTTT. The encoded protein is CASSLDSGGAEAFF.

This clone is a singleton in its sample. The J gene is TRBJ1-2, the V gene TRBV5-1; no clear D. This CDR3 contains 15 residues. Germline V gene data show CDR1 as SGHRS and CDR2 as YFSETQ. The V and J ends lost 0 bases and 0 bases respectively, with 9 bases between them. In DNA form, the CDR3 reads TGCGCCAGCAGCTTGGTTGCGGGAGCTAACTATGGCTACACCTTC. Amino acids: CASSLVAGANYGYTF.

CDR3 region: CASIMTGSYEQYF. The CDR3 bases are TGTGCCAGCATTATGACGGGATCCTACGAGCAGTACTTC. The chain employs TRBV2 and TRBJ2-7; tentative D call: TRBD2 (5 bases). Per germline, CDR1 SNHLY and CDR2 FYNNEI. This CDR3 comprises 13 residues. The V and J ends lost 7 bases and 1 base respectively, with 11 bases between them. Drawing the rest from reference TRBV2 and TRBJ2-7, the complete variable domain is EPEVTQTPSHQVTQMGQEVILRCVPISNHLYFYWYRQILGQKVEFLVSFYNNEISEKSEIFDDQFSVERPDGSNFTLKIRSTKLEDSAMYFCASIMTGSYEQYFGPGTRLTVT.

This clone showed up just once. The chain uses TRBV7-9 and TRBJ2-2; 7 bases are a match to TRBD1. The CDR3 contains 15 residues. Per germline, CDR1 SEHNR and CDR2 FQNEAQ (reference sequence). The trim removed 2 bases at V and 3 bases at J, leaving 3 bases unmatched. The CDR3 DNA reads TGTGCCAGCAGCTTAACAGGGGTAGACACCGGGGAGCTGTTTTTT. Its protein is CASSLTGVDTGELFF.

This chain links TRBV20-1 with TRBJ2-5; D not resolved. The germline CDR1 and CDR2 sequences are DFQATT and SNEGSKA (reference sequence). The CDR3 has 11 residues. The V and J ends lost 2 bases and 5 bases respectively, with 6 bases between them. Written as DNA, the CDR3 is TGCAGTGCTAGACAAAGCGAGACCCAGTACTTC. This encodes CSARQSETQYF.

The genes are TRBV11-2 and TRBJ2-3; 8 bases map to TRBD2. Germline loops: CDR1 SGHAT, CDR2 FQNNGV. CDR3 size: 16 residues. Trimming took 5 bases from V and 5 from J; bases not matched to a gene: 12. The CDR3: CASSPRLAGPLDTQYF. Here the CDR3 DNA reads TGTGCCAGCAGCCCTCGATTAGCGGGGCCCCTAGATACGCAGTATTTT.

The rearrangement links TRBV5-1 to TRBJ2-3; 11 bases line up with TRBD2. Germline CDR1 is SGHRS and CDR2 is YFSETQ. The CDR3 is 19 residues long. With V trimmed by 3 bases and J by 0 bases, 12 bases remained unmatched. Written as DNA, the CDR3 is TGCGCCAGCAGCTACCTTGGGACTAGCGGATCTTCTAGCACAGATACGCAGTATTTT. Translated, it gives CASSYLGTSGSSSTDTQYF.

J is TRBJ2-7 and V is TRBV3-1 (or the pseudogene TRBV3-2); 8 nucleotides match TRBD2. This CDR3 is built from 18 residues. V lost 3 bases, J lost 0 bases, and 13 bases stayed unmatched. Per germline, CDR1 LGHDT and CDR2 YNNKEL (reference sequence). The CDR3 spells CASSHPEGRGGLSYEQYF. Here the CDR3 DNA reads TGTGCCAGCAGCCATCCTGAGGGGCGCGGGGGGCTCTCCTACGAGCAGTACTTC.

The chain combines TRBV7-6 with TRBJ2-1; no clear D gene. V shed 8 bases and J shed 4 bases, with 6 bases lying between them. Germline V gives CDR1 SGHVS, CDR2 FNYEAQ. The length of the CDR3 is 11 residues. DNA for the CDR3: TGTGCCAGCGGTCGGTACAATGAGCAGTTCTTC. Its translation: CASGRYNEQFF.

The chain has TRBV4-1 and TRBJ2-1; D possibly corresponds to TRBD1 (5 bases). V lost 4 bases to trimming and J lost 6 bases, with 10 bases between them. Germline V gene lookup returns CDR1 MGHRA and CDR2 YSYEKL. The CDR3 has 13 amino acids. The CDR3 here is CASSLQAINEQFF. CDR3 sequence (DNA): TGCGCCAGCAGCCTACAGGCCATCAATGAGCAGTTCTTC.

The table lists this clone with many counts. The chain recombines TRBV14 with TRBJ1-3; D remains unclear. The germline V gene encodes CDR1 SGHDN and CDR2 FVKESK. The CDR3 runs 13 residues. Deletions cut 7 bases from V and 2 bases from J, with 9 bases between. CDR3 DNA: TGTGCCAGCATGTCGGGAACTGGAAACACCATATATTTT. It is translated as CASMSGTGNTIYF.

A single count supports this clone. The chain has TRBV18 and TRBJ1-3, with 7 positions matching TRBD1. The CDR3 runs to 17 residues. Trimming took 6 bases from V and 0 from J; bases not matched to a gene: 11. From germline, CDR1 is KGHSH and CDR2 LQKENI. CDR3 sequence (DNA): TGTGCCAGCTCGCGAACAGGGACAGATCCCTCTGGAAACACCATATATTTT. It translates to CASSRTGTDPSGNTIYF. Variable domain in full (rest from reference TRBV18 and TRBJ1-3): NAGVMQNPRHLVRRRGQEARLRCSPMKGHSHVYWYRQLPEEGLKFMVYLQKENIIDESGMPKERFSAEFPKEGPSILRIQQVVRGDSAAYFCASSRTGTDPSGNTIYFGEGSWLTVV.

The chain recombines TRBV15 with TRBJ2-5, with a possible D match to TRBD1 (5 bases). V was clipped by 8 bases and J by 1 base, with 14 bases between them. The CDR3 consists of 14 residues. CDR1 and CDR2 from the germline V gene are LNHNV and YYDKDF (reference sequence). The CDR3 reads CATRVGRFQETQYF. In nucleotides, the CDR3 is TGTGCCACCCGAGTGGGGCGCTTCCAAGAGACCCAGTACTTC.

V gene TRBV10-3 combines with J gene TRBJ2-2; D is unclear. CDR1 is ENHRY and CDR2 is SYGVKD in the germline V gene. The CDR3 loop spans 12 amino acids. V lost 4 bases and J lost 6, with 6 bases in between. In DNA form, the CDR3 reads TGTGCCATCAGTGCCTCGGCCGGGGAGCTGTTTTTT. This encodes CAISASAGELFF.

The V call is TRBV7-9, the J call TRBJ2-3; 9 nucleotides agree with TRBD2. The length of the CDR3 is 16 residues. The junction had 5 bases not matched to a gene; V was cut back by 0 bases and J by 4 bases. Germline-derived CDR1 and CDR2 are SEHNR and FQNEAQ (reference sequence). The CDR3 spells CASSLAQAGGPDTQYF. CDR3 bases: TGTGCCAGCAGCTTAGCGCAAGCGGGGGGTCCAGATACGCAGTATTTT.

The table lists this clone with a count of one. The V call is TRBV5-6, the J call TRBJ1-2; D ambiguous. The CDR3 totals 15 residues. V was cut by 4 bases and J by 1 base, with 14 bases left in between. Germline-derived CDR1 and CDR2 are SGHDT and YYEEEE. CDR3 nucleotide sequence: TGTGCCAGCAGCGGAGGTAGTTGGGGTAACTATGGCTACACCTTC. Amino acid sequence: CASSGGSWGNYGYTF. Filled out from reference TRBV5-6 and TRBJ1-2, the complete variable domain reads DAGVTQSPTHLIKTRGQQVTLRCSPKSGHDTVSWYQQALGQGPQFIFQYYEEEERQRGNFPDRFSGHQFPNYSSELNVNALLLGDSALYLCASSGGSWGNYGYTFGSGTRLTVV.

There are a few counts of this clone. V is TRBV6-5 and J is TRBJ1-3; D possibly corresponds to TRBD1 (5 bases). Per the germline V gene, CDR1 is MNHEY and CDR2 is SVGAGI. This CDR3 has 15 amino acids. The V gene lost 0 bases and the J gene lost 3 bases, with 9 bases spanning the gap. The CDR3 DNA reads TGTGCCAGCAGTTACTCCTCAGGGCTTGGAAACACCATATATTTT. Amino acids: CASSYSSGLGNTIYF.

This chain joins TRBV12-3 or TRBV12-4 and TRBJ2-5; D not resolved. The CDR3 sequence is 13 residues long. Trimming removed 6 bases at V and 2 bases at J, with 10 bases between. The CDR3 region has the DNA TGTGCCAGCAGGGCGGAAACTCAAGAGACCCAGTACTTC. Translation gives CASRAETQETQYF.